A selection of T cell receptor beta chains follows, all from one sample in a study of blood T cell repertoires in COVID-19. Measured with immunoSEQ multiplex PCR; TCRdb has only the in-frame clones, and not every one. The data show 150,000 to 200,000 clones, around 76% seen once. Specimen: peripheral blood. Source of these receptors: a woman aged 55-69 years with COVID-19, enrolled during active disease. Each CDR3 is given with its conserved first and last residue. The D gene is left open where the match is weak. The size entry is marked missing in some rows and otherwise reads once, few, many or a size class.

TRBV7-9	.	TRBJ2-2	.	CASSLARTVTGELFF	TGTGCCAGCAGCTTAGCGAGGACAGTCACCGGGGAGCTGTTTTTT
TRBV27	.	TRBJ2-2	few	CASSLSPRPGTGELFF	TGTGCCAGCAGTTTATCACCCAGGCCAGGCACCGGGGAGCTGTTTTTT
TRBV7-9	.	TRBJ2-2	.	CASSQRLRGRNTGELFF	TGTGCCAGCAGCCAACGGCTGCGAGGGAGGAACACCGGGGAGCTGTTTTTT
TRBV6-5	.	TRBJ1-1	.	CASSSTGNEEAFF	TGTGCCAGCAGCTCAACAGGGAACGAGGAAGCTTTCTTT
TRBV19	.	TRBJ2-5	.	CASSGLRGIGQETQYF	TGTGCCAGTAGTGGCCTGCGAGGGATCGGCCAAGAGACCCAGTACTTC
TRBV6-2/TRBV6-3	TRBD1	TRBJ1-5	.	CASSRLGQTNQPQHF	TGTGCCAGCAGTCGCCTGGGACAGACCAATCAGCCCCAGCATTTT
TRBV12-3/TRBV12-4	.	TRBJ1-1	.	CASSSGGGRAFF	TGTGCCAGCAGTTCAGGTGGGGGGAGAGCTTTCTTT
TRBV11-2	.	TRBJ1-6	.	CASSWRGAVGSPLHF	TGTGCCAGCAGCTGGAGGGGCGCGGTAGGTTCACCCCTCCACTTT
TRBV7-9	.	TRBJ1-2	.	CASSLGEYYGYTF	TGTGCCAGCAGCTTAGGGGAGTACTATGGCTACACCTTC
TRBV2	TRBD2	TRBJ2-1	.	CASKGSGGNNEQFF	TGTGCCAGTAAAGGTAGCGGGGGAAACAATGAGCAGTTCTTC
TRBV3-1/TRBV3-2	.	TRBJ1-6	.	CASSEGQYNSPLHF	TGTGCCAGCAGCGAAGGACAGTATAATTCACCCCTCCACTTT
TRBV4-2	.	TRBJ2-1	.	CASSQTEGPQFF	TGTGCCAGCAGCCAAACAGAGGGCCCGCAGTTCTTC
TRBV10-3	TRBD1	TRBJ1-4	.	CAISEGTGEKLFF	TGTGCCATCAGTGAGGGGACAGGGGAAAAACTGTTTTTT
TRBV7-8	.	TRBJ2-7	.	CASSSFWAGRNEQYF	TGTGCCAGCAGCTCCTTTTGGGCAGGGCGCAACGAGCAGTACTTC
TRBV19	.	TRBJ1-1	once	CASSATLNTEAFF	TGTGCCAGTAGTGCCACTTTGAACACTGAAGCTTTCTTT
TRBV5-8	.	TRBJ1-6	once	CASSLASPLHF	TGTGCCAGCAGCTTAGCATCACCCCTCCACTTT
TRBV5-1	TRBD1	TRBJ2-3	.	CASSFRGRRDTDTQYF	TGCGCCAGCAGCTTCAGGGGGCGCCGGGACACAGATACGCAGTATTTT
TRBV27	TRBD1	TRBJ1-1	.	CASSSRQGYTEAFF	TGTGCCAGCAGTTCAAGACAGGGGTACACTGAAGCTTTCTTT
TRBV11-2	TRBD2	TRBJ2-3	.	CASSLNSGGPDTQYF	TGTGCCAGCAGCTTAAATAGCGGGGGGCCAGATACGCAGTATTTT
TRBV3-1/TRBV3-2	.	TRBJ2-2	.	CASSQRGATRQANTGELFF	TGTGCCAGCAGCCAACGGGGAGCGACGAGGCAAGCGAACACCGGGGAGCTGTTTTTT
TRBV30	TRBD2	TRBJ2-1	.	CAWGGSSYNEQFF	TGTGCCTGGGGCGGGAGCTCCTACAATGAGCAGTTCTTC
TRBV28	TRBD1	TRBJ1-2	.	CASSSPGQGRVYGYTF	TGTGCCAGCAGTTCCCCGGGACAGGGGCGGGTCTATGGCTACACCTTC
TRBV29-1	TRBD2	TRBJ2-1	.	CSVSPGTSGIFF	TGCAGCGTAAGTCCCGGGACTAGCGGAATCTTCTTC
TRBV2	TRBD1	TRBJ1-6	few	CASSEARGNSPLHF	TGTGCCAGCAGTGAGGCCAGGGGGAATTCACCCCTCCACTTT
TRBV3-1/TRBV3-2	.	TRBJ2-1	.	CASSPILKRKNEQFF	TGTGCCAGCAGCCCCATTCTAAAGAGGAAGAATGAGCAGTTCTTC
TRBV6-5	TRBD2	TRBJ2-1	.	CASSIQRGSGEQFF	TGTGCCAGCAGCATACAGCGGGGTTCGGGCGAGCAGTTCTTC